The following is a TCR beta chain sequence with its context. Its matching antigen is unknown. These data are taken from a study of T cell responses to AZD1222 COVID-19 vaccine. Points from the study as a whole: All repertoire sampling was performed exclusively after the peak T cell response. An increase in Spike-specific TCR breadth and depth was observed after two AZD1222 doses. CD4 TCRs linked to vaccination spanned spike, dominating at 160-218 and 743-854.

The CDR3 spans 13 residues. The ends were cut back, 8 bases at V and 4 bases at J, with 12 bases in the middle. Per the germline V gene, CDR1 is SNHLY and CDR2 is FYNNEI. Profiling relied on immunoSEQ multiplex PCR, and the TCRdb table lists in-frame clones only, not all of them. Among some 200,000 clones listed, 85% to 95% were seen once. The chain has TRBV2 and TRBJ1-3; D gene ambiguous. The sequence came from an adult who received the AZD1222 COVID-19 vaccine. The material was peripheral blood, obtained 28 days after the second AZD1222 dose. This CDR3 is CASSAGWGNTIYF. The CDR3 coding sequence is TGTGCCAGCTCTGCGGGGTGGGGAAACACCATATATTTT.